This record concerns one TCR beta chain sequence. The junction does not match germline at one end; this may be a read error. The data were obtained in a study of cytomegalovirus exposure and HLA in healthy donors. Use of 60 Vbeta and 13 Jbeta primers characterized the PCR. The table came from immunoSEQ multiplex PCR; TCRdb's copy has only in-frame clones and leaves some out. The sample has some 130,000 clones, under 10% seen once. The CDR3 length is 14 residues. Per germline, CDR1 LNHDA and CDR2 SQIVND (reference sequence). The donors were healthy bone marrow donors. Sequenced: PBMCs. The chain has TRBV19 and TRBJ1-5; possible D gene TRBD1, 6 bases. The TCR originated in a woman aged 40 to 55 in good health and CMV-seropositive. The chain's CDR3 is CASQGGVFGQPKHF. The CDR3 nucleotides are TGTGCCAGTCAAGGGGGAGTGTTCGGACAGCCCAAGCATTTC.